This T cell receptor (beta chain) was identified in a study of T-cell reconstitution after alpha-beta-depleted transplantation in children. Overall study findings and caveats: The main origin of T-cell counts and diversity one year after transplant was newly produced T cells. As was reported, about two months after transplant, alpha-beta T cells came from several hundred expanded graft clones.

Unique molecular identifiers featured in how the TCRbeta library was prepared. One entry per CDR3 protein results from TCRdb running MiXCR on the PCR reads. Among approximately 650,000 distinct CDR3 sequences listed, about 12% were seen once. The V end was cut by 2 bases, the J end by 0 bases, with 11 bases between. CDR3 length: 14 amino acids. Germline V gene lookup returns CDR1 DFQATT and CDR2 SNEGSKA (reference sequence). This clonotype came up many times. As yet, its antigen is unknown. The sequence was obtained from a girl between 2 and 10 years old with congenital amegakaryocytic thrombocytopenia, due to receive a stem cell transplant. Sequencing was performed on PBMCs, taken before TCRalphabeta/CD19-depleted stem cell transplant. This rearrangement joins TRBV20-1 to TRBJ2-7; D is ambiguous. CDR3 region: CSARRRLSSYEQYF. The CDR3, as DNA: TGCAGTGCTAGAAGGCGTCTCAGCTCCTACGAGCAGTACTTC.